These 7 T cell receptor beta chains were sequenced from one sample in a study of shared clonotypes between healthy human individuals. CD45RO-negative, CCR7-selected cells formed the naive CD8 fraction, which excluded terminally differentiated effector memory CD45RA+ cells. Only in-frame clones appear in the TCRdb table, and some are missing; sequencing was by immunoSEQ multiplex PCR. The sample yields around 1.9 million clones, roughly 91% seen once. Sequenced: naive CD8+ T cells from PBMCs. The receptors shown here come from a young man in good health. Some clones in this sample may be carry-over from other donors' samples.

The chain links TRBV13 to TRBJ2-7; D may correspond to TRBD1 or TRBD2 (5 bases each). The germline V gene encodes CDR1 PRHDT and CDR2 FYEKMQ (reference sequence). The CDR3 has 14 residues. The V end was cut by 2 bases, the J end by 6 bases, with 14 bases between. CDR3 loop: CASSLWGPGTEQYF. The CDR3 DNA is TGTGCCAGCAGCTTATGGGGTCCAGGGACCGAGCAGTACTTC.

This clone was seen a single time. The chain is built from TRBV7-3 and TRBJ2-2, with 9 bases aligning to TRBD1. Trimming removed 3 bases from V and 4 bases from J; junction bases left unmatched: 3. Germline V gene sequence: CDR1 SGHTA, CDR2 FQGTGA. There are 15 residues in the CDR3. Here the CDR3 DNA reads TGTGCCAGCAGCTTTGGGACAGGGTCCACCGGGGAGCTGTTTTTT. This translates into CASSFGTGSTGELFF.

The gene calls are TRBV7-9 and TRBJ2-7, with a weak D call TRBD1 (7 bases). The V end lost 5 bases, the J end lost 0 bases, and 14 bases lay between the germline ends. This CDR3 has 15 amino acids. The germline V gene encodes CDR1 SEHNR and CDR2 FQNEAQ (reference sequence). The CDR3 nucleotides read TGTGCCAGCAGCATGACCAGGGGGGCCTCCTACGAGCAGTACTTC. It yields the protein CASSMTRGASYEQYF.

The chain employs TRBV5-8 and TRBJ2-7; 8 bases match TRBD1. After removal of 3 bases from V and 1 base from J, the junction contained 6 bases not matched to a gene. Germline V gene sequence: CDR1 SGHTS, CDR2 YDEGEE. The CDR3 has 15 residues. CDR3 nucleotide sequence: TGTGCCAGCAGCTCCCGGGACAGGAGTTCCTACGAGCAGTACTTC. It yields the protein CASSSRDRSSYEQYF.

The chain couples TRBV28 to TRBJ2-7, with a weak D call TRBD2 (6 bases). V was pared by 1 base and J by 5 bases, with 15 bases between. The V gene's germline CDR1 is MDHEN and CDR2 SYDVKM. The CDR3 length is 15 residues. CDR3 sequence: CASSLLGLLSNEQYF. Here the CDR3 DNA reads TGTGCCAGCAGTTTATTGGGACTTCTATCTAACGAGCAGTACTTC.

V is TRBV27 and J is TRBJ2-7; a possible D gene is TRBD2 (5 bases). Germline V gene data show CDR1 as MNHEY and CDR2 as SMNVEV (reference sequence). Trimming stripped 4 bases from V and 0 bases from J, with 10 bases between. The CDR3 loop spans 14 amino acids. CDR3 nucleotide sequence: TGTGCCAGCAGTTATAGCGCCTACTCCTACGAGCAGTACTTC. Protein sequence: CASSYSAYSYEQYF.

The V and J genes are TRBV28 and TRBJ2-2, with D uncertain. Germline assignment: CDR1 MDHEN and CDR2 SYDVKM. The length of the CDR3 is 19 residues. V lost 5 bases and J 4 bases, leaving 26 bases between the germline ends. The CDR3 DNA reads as TGTGCCAGCAGTGTCTTTAGTTTCCCATCATCAGACGGCACCGGGGAGCTGTTTTTT. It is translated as CASSVFSFPSSDGTGELFF.